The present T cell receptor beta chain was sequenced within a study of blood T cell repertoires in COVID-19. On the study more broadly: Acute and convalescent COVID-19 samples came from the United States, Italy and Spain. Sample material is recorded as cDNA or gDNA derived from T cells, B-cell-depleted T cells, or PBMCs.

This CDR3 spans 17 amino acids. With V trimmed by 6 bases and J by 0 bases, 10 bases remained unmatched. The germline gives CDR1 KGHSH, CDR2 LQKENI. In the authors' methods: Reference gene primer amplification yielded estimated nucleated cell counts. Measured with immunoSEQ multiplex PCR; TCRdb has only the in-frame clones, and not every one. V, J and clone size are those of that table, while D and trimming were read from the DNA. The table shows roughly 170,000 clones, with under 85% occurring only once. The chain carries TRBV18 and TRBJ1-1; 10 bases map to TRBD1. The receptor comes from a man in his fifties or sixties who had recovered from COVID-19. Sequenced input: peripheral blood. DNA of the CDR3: TGTGCCAGCTCCCTAGACCGGACAGGGGGAATGAACACTGAAGCTTTCTTT. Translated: CASSLDRTGGMNTEAFF.